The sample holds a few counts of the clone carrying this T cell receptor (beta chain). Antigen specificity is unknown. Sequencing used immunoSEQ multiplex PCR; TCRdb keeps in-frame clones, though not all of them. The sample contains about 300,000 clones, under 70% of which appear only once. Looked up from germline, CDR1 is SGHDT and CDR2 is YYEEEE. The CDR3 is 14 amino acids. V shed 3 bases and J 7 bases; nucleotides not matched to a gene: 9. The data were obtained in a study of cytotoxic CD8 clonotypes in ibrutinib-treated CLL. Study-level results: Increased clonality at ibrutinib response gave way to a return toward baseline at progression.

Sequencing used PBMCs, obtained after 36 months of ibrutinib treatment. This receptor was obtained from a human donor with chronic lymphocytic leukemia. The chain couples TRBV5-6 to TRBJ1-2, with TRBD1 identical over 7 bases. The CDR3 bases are TGTGCCAGCAGCTACGACAGGGCGTCAGCTGGCTACACCTTC. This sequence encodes CASSYDRASAGYTF.